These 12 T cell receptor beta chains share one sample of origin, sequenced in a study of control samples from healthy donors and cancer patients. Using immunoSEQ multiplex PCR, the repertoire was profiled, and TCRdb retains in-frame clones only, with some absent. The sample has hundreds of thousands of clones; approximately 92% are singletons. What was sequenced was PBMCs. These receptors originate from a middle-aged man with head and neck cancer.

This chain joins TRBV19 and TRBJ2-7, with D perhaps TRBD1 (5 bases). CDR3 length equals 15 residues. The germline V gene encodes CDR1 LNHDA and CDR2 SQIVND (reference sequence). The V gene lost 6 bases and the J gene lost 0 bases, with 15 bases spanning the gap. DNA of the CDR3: TGTGCCAGTAGGGTCGGACACCTAAGCTCCTACGAGCAGTACTTC. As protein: CASRVGHLSSYEQYF.

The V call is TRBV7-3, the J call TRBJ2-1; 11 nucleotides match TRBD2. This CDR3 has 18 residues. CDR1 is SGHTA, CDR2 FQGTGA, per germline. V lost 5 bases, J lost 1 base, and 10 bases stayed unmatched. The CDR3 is CASSTALTSGVSYNEQFF. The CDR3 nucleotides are TGTGCCAGCAGCACCGCCCTGACTAGCGGGGTATCCTACAATGAGCAGTTCTTC.

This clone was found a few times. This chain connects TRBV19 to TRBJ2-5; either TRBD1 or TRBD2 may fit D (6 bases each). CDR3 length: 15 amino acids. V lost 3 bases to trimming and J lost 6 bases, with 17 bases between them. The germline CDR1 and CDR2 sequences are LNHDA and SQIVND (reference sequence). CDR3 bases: TGTGCCAGTAGTATGAGGGGGGTTGATGCTAAGACCCAGTACTTC. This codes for CASSMRGVDAKTQYF.

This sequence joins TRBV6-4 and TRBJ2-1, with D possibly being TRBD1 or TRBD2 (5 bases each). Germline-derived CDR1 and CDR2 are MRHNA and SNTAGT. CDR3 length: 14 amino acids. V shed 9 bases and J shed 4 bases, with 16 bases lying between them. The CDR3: CARGLDYSYNEQFF. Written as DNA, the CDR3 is TGTGCCAGGGGGCTCGACTACAGTTACAATGAGCAGTTCTTC.

DNA for the CDR3: TGTGCCAGCAGTGATTCTTACCCGGGAGGAACAGATACGCAGTATTTT. Its translation: CASSDSYPGGTDTQYF. This chain links TRBV25-1 with TRBJ2-3; 7 bases line up with TRBD2. The V and J ends lost 3 bases and 3 bases, in that order; junction bases with no gene match: 9. CDR1 is MGHDK and CDR2 is SYGVNS in the germline V gene. The CDR3 has 16 residues.

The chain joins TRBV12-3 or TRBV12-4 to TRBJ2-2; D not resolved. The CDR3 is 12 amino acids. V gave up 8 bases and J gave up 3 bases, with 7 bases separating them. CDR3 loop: CASGADTGELFF. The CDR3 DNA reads TGTGCCAGCGGCGCGGACACCGGGGAGCTGTTTTTT.

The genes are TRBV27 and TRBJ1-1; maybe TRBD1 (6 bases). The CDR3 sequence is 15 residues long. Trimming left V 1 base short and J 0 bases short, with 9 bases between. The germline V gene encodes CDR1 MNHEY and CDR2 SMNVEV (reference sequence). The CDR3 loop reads CASSLLGGVNTEAFF. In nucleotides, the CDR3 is TGTGCCAGCAGTTTATTAGGGGGGGTGAACACTGAAGCTTTCTTT.

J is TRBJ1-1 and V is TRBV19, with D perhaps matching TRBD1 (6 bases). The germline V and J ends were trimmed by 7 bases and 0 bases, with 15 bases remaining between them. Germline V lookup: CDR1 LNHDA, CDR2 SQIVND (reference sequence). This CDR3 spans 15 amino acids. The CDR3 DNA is TGTGCCAGTAAGGTGAGACAGGAACTGAACACTGAAGCTTTCTTT. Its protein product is CASKVRQELNTEAFF.

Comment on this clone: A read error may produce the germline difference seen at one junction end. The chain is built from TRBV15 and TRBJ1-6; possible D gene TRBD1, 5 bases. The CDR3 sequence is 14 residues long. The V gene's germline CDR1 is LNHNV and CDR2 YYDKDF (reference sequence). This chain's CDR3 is CATSMIGGNSPLHF. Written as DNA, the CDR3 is TGTGCCACCAGCATGATCGGGGGAAATTCGCCCCTCCACTTT.

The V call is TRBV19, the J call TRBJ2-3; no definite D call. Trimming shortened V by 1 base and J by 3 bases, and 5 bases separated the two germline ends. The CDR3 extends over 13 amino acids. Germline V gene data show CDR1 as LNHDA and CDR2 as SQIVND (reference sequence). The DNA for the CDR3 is TGTGCCAGTAGTATAGTCTGGACAGATACGCAGTATTTT. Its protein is CASSIVWTDTQYF.

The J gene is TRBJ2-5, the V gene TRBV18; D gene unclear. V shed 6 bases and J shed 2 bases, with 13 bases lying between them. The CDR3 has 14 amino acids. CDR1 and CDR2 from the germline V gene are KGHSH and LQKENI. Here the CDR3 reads CASSASGTQETQYF. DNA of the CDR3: TGTGCCAGCTCCGCCTCGGGCACACAAGAGACCCAGTACTTC.

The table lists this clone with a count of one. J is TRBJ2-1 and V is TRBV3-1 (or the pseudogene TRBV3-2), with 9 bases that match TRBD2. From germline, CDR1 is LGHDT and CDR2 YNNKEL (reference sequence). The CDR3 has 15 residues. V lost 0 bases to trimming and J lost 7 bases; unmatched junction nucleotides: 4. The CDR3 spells CASSQEISGGNEQFF. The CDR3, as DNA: TGTGCCAGCAGCCAAGAGATTAGCGGGGGAAATGAGCAGTTCTTC.